The sample holds many counts of the clone carrying this T cell receptor (beta chain). The data stem from a study of blood T cell repertoires in COVID-19. Study at large: Acute-phase and convalescent COVID-19 samples originated in the United States, Italy and Spain. T cells, B-cell-depleted T cells, or PBMCs provided the cDNA or gDNA that served as material.

Germline CDR1 DFQATT, CDR2 SNEGSKA (reference sequence). V lost 3 bases and J lost 7, with 16 bases in between. CDR3 length: 14 amino acids. Participants, about 18 to 100 years old, spanned more than 20 US areas. Per the study methods: It was from reference gene primer amplification that nucleated cell counts were estimated. The assay was immunoSEQ multiplex PCR, and TCRdb's table has in-frame clones only and misses some. The D gene and trimming were derived from the DNA, and the V and J assignments and clone size from that table. Among around 150,000 clones listed, about three quarters were seen once.

The receptor's source is a woman in her forties or fifties who had recovered from COVID-19. The chain joins TRBV20-1 to TRBJ1-5, with D perhaps TRBD1 (6 bases). The sequenced sample consisted of PBMCs or T cells enriched from blood (not recorded which). The CDR3 loop is CSASARGAYQPQHF. The CDR3, as DNA: TGCAGTGCTAGTGCCAGGGGCGCCTACCAGCCCCAGCATTTT.